These 17 T cell receptor beta chains share one sample of origin, sequenced in a study of beta chain features in type 1 diabetes. Reverse transcribing all isolated RNA meant expressed TCRB transcripts were sequenced. The assay was immunoSEQ multiplex PCR, and TCRdb's table has in-frame clones only and misses some. The table lists about 270,000 clones, 11% to 15% of them singletons. The source material was naive CD4+ T cells from blood. All receptors derive from a woman in her forties in good health.

This clone was recorded a few times. The chain joins TRBV18 to TRBJ1-6; the D gene is possibly TRBD1 (5 bases). The V gene lost 3 bases and the J gene lost 6 bases, with 9 bases spanning the gap. Germline assignment: CDR1 KGHSH and CDR2 LQKENI. CDR3 length equals 14 residues. CDR3 sequence reads: CASSPTEANSPLHF. As DNA, the CDR3 is TGTGCCAGCTCACCGACAGAGGCTAATTCACCCCTCCACTTT.

This clone was seen a few times. This chain connects TRBV5-1 to TRBJ2-5; D is possibly TRBD2 (5 bases). The last part of the DNA fits TRBJ2-7 better; the J call may be wrong. CDR1 is SGHRS and CDR2 is YFSETQ in the germline V gene. The CDR3 is 14 amino acids. Here the CDR3 DNA reads TGCGCCAGCAGCTTGGCGCTCGAGGGTTACGAGCAGTACTTC. It specifies CASSLALEGYEQYF.

The V and J genes are TRBV9 and TRBJ2-3, with a tentative D call TRBD1 (5 bases). V shed 0 bases and J shed 4 bases, with 12 bases lying between them. The CDR3 covers 15 residues. Germline-derived CDR1 and CDR2 are SGDLS and YYNGEE. CDR3: CASSVVGRAADTQYF. For the CDR3, the DNA is TGTGCCAGCAGCGTAGTCGGCAGGGCCGCAGATACGCAGTATTTT.

In this sample, this clone turned up a few times. The chain employs TRBV4-3 and TRBJ1-2; 8 positions match TRBD1. CDR1 is LGHNA and CDR2 is YSLEER in the germline V gene. The CDR3 consists of 18 residues. Unmatched junction bases numbered 13, after V lost 0 bases and J lost 4 bases. This CDR3 is CASSQEATGVASIYGYTF. CDR3 sequence (DNA): TGCGCCAGCAGCCAAGAGGCGACAGGGGTTGCTTCGATCTATGGCTACACCTTC.

The J gene is TRBJ2-5, the V gene TRBV6-6, with TRBD2 matching over 8 bases. The trim removed 4 bases at V and 4 bases at J, leaving 2 bases unmatched. The CDR3 is 13 residues long. The V gene's germline CDR1 is MNHNY and CDR2 SVGAGI (reference sequence). The chain's CDR3 is CASSFGTRETQYF. The DNA of the CDR3 is TGTGCCAGCAGTTTCGGGACTAGAGAGACCCAGTACTTC.

This clone appeared a few times. This chain links TRBV29-1 with TRBJ1-2, with D possibly matching TRBD1 (6 bases). Germline CDR1 reads SQVTM; CDR2 reads ANQGSEA. Deletions cut 1 base from V and 6 bases from J, with 15 bases between. The CDR3 sequence is 14 residues long. The CDR3 coding sequence is TGCAGCGTTGAAGGGCGGGGGCAGGTGAATGGCTACACCTTC. Translating gives CSVEGRGQVNGYTF.

This clone was seen a few times. The J gene is TRBJ1-5, the V gene TRBV29-1, with D uncertain. The CDR3 spans 13 residues. Germline-derived CDR1 and CDR2 are SQVTM and ANQGSEA. Trimming removed 7 bases at V and 2 bases at J, with 12 bases between. The CDR3 sequence is CSASPGGNQPQHF. The CDR3 coding sequence is TGCAGCGCCTCGCCCGGAGGCAATCAGCCCCAGCATTTT. Combining the CDR3 with reference TRBV29-1 and TRBJ1-5 gives the whole variable domain SAVISQKPSRDICQRGTSLTIQCQVDSQVTMMFWYRQQPGQSLTLIATANQGSEATYESGFVIDKFPISRPNLTFSTLTVSNMSPEDSSIYLCSASPGGNQPQHFGDGTRLSIL.

The table lists this clone with many counts. Other DNA variants within this sample encode the same CDR3. This sequence joins TRBV4-3 and TRBJ2-3; TRBD2 aligns across 9 bases. CDR3 length: 15 amino acids. With V trimmed by 1 base and J by 4 bases, 3 bases remained unmatched. Germline V lookup: CDR1 LGHNA, CDR2 YSLEER. The CDR3 sequence is CASSQGGLAADTQYF. In nucleotides, the CDR3 is TGCGCCAGCAGCCAAGGGGGACTAGCCGCAGATACGCAGTATTTT.

This clone was observed a handful of times. The chain has TRBV19 and TRBJ2-3; D is perhaps TRBD2 (5 bases). This CDR3 spans 12 amino acids. Germline CDR1 reads LNHDA; CDR2 reads SQIVND (reference sequence). Trimming shortened V by 9 bases and J by 5 bases, and 12 bases separated the two germline ends. CDR3 amino acids: CASGVGLDTQYF. CDR3 nucleotides: TGTGCCAGCGGGGTCGGGTTAGATACGCAGTATTTT.

V usage is TRBV5-1 and J usage is TRBJ1-4; TRBD1 agrees at 11 bases. There are 14 residues in the CDR3. With 4 bases clipped from V and 7 bases from J, the junction kept 3 bases outside the gene matches. Germline V CDR1 and CDR2: SGHRS, YFSETQ. The DNA of the CDR3 is TGCGCCAGCAGCCCCGGACAGGGGGCTGAAAAACTGTTTTTT. Protein: CASSPGQGAEKLFF. The full variable domain, its missing parts supplied by reference TRBV5-1 and TRBJ1-4, is KAGVTQTPRYLIKTRGQQVTLSCSPISGHRSVSWYQQTPGQGLQFLFEYFSETQRNKGNFPGRFSGRQFSNSRSEMNVSTLELGDSALYLCASSPGQGAEKLFFGSGTQLSVL.

This clone was counted at least ten times. One junction end does not reproduce the germline sequence, and a read error may be involved. The gene calls are TRBV7-7 and TRBJ2-1, with 12 bases aligning to TRBD2. From germline, CDR1 is SSHAT and CDR2 FNYEAQ (reference sequence). The CDR3 is made up of 16 amino acids. CDR3 nucleotides: TGTGCTAGCAGCTTAAGGGCTAGCGGGGGGGACAATGAGCAGTTCTTC. This encodes CASSLRASGGDNEQFF. Together with reference TRBV7-7 and TRBJ2-1, the CDR3 gives the full variable domain: GAGVSQSPRYKVTKRGQDVTLRCDPISSHATLYWYQQALGQGPEFLTYFNYEAQPDKSGLPSDRFSAERPEGSISTLTIQRTEQRDSAMYRCASSLRASGGDNEQFFGPGTRLTVL.

This clone showed up just a few times. The chain combines TRBV5-1 with TRBJ2-5; 9 bases match TRBD1. The CDR3 spans 14 residues. Per the germline V gene, CDR1 is SGHRS and CDR2 is YFSETQ. J lost 3 bases, V lost 4 bases, and 4 bases had no gene match. The CDR3 nucleotides read TGCGCCAGCAGCCCGGGGACAGGGAAAGAGACCCAGTACTTC. This gives the protein CASSPGTGKETQYF.

This rearrangement joins TRBV6-5 to TRBJ2-3; TRBD2 aligns across 7 bases. The germline V gene encodes CDR1 MNHEY and CDR2 SVGAGI. Losses at the gene ends were 2 bases for V and 11 bases for J; bases not matched to a gene: 10. The CDR3 is made up of 14 amino acids. CDR3 region: CASSYAGVHGGQYF. CDR3 sequence (DNA): TGTGCCAGCAGTTACGCGGGAGTTCATGGAGGGCAGTATTTT.

This clone was seen more than once but under ten times. The chain joins TRBV7-9 to TRBJ2-7; possible D gene TRBD1, 5 bases. The CDR3 runs 14 residues. CDR1 and CDR2 (germline): SEHNR, FQNEAQ (reference sequence). V shed 5 bases and J shed 5 bases, with 16 bases lying between them. In nucleotides, the CDR3 is TGTGCCAGCAGCCTCAATCAGGGAACCAACGAGCAGTACTTC. Residues: CASSLNQGTNEQYF.

CDR3 protein: CASSPGTVYGYTF. The CDR3 nucleotides are TGTGCCAGCAGCCCCGGGACAGTCTATGGCTACACCTTC. The V call is TRBV7-8, the J call TRBJ1-2; the match to TRBD1 covers 7 bases. CDR3 size: 13 residues. J gave up 4 bases and V 5 bases, and 4 bases lay outside the gene matches. Germline assignment: CDR1 SGHVS and CDR2 FQNEAQ.

V and J are TRBV11-2 and TRBJ1-2; unclear D gene. The CDR3 totals 14 residues. Germline V lookup: CDR1 SGHAT, CDR2 FQNNGV. Trimming pared 2 bases from V and 8 bases from J, leaving 15 bases between. CDR3 DNA: TGTGCCAGCAGCTTACTAAGGTGGGAGGAGGGCTACACCTTC. Translation: CASSLLRWEEGYTF.

This clone was counted only a few times. The V and J genes are TRBV19 and TRBJ2-2, with D possibly matching TRBD1 (5 bases). This CDR3 region has 17 residues. Per the germline V gene, CDR1 is LNHDA and CDR2 is SQIVND (reference sequence). The germline V and J ends were trimmed by 7 bases and 0 bases, with 18 bases remaining between them. DNA for the CDR3: TGTGCCAGTATCCCGGCCGGTGGGGCAGCGAACACCGGGGAGCTGTTTTTT. Its translation: CASIPAGGAANTGELFF. Looking up the rest from reference TRBV19 and TRBJ2-2 gives the full variable domain: DGGITQSPKYLFRKEGQNVTLSCEQNLNHDAMYWYRQDPGQGLRLIYYSQIVNDFQKGDIAEGYSVSREKKESFPLTVTSAQKNPTAFYLCASIPAGGAANTGELFFGEGSRLTVL.